This TCR beta chain was sequenced for a study of cytomegalovirus exposure and HLA in healthy donors. Background on the study: An analysis done earlier identified approximately 120 million unique TCR beta sequences from about 180 million T cells. Points from the study as a whole: According to the study, roughly 160 TCR beta chains were cytomegalovirus-associated. Sequences of the TCR beta chain were said to predict the HLA-A and HLA-B alleles of most subjects accurately.

The length of the CDR3 is 15 residues. The V end was cut by 6 bases, the J end by 3 bases, with 17 bases between. The germline V gene has CDR1 SQVTM and CDR2 ANQGSEA. Of note for this clone: As yet, its antigen is unknown.

In the PCR, 60 Vbeta and 13 Jbeta primers were used. Assay: immunoSEQ multiplex PCR; the TCRdb copy retains only in-frame clones and omits some. The sample shows about 200,000 clones, roughly 80% of them seen only once. The genes are TRBV29-1 and TRBJ2-2; TRBD1 might be the D (6 bases). This receptor was obtained from a woman aged 30 to 39 in good health and CMV-seropositive. Sequenced: PBMCs. CDR3 coding DNA: TGCAGCGTCCAAAGCCCGGACAGAGACACCGGGGAGCTGTTTTTT. Amino acids: CSVQSPDRDTGELFF.